This T cell receptor (beta chain) was observed in a study of shared clonotypes between healthy human individuals. The J segment lost 6 bases and the V segment lost 3 bases, leaving 6 bases of the junction unmatched. Germline V CDR1 and CDR2: MNHEY, SMNVEV (reference sequence). The CDR3 has 15 residues. Notes on the study in general: The study found roughly 5% of naive CD4 clonotypes shared across several donors. A reduction in generation probabilities was seen for non-shared clonotypes relative to those shared by all four donors.

An assay was performed, and its level was deep. The method was immunoSEQ multiplex PCR; TCRdb's version includes in-frame clones alone and lacks a portion of them. The sample holds 2 million to 3 million clones, over 85% seen once. Details on this clone: Its antigen is unidentified.

The TCR was taken from a man aged 18-30 years in good health. Some clones in this sample may be carry-over from other donors' samples. Sequencing was performed on naive CD4+ T cells from PBMCs. Regarding subset: CD45RA+ positively selected. The chain uses TRBV27 and TRBJ2-2, with 8 positions matching TRBD1. The CDR3 DNA reads TGTGCCAGCAGTTTTTTTGACAGGGGCGCCGGGGAGCTGTTTTTT. It translates to CASSFFDRGAGELFF.